This T cell receptor beta chain came from a study of T cells expressing NK-cell markers. TCR beta cDNA was generated via 5'RACE template switching incorporating UMIs. For each CDR3 protein, TCRdb gives one entry from its re-call of the 5' RACE reads, without DNA. This sample lists approximately 550,000 distinct CDR3 sequences; its ten largest clones have less than 4.5%. Study-level results: Dominant NKG2C+ clonotypes accounted for about 1.0-8% of CD8+ T cells in more than 5 donors. In four donors, dominant clonotypes made up about 25-60.1% of CD3+CD56-NKG2C+ cells.

In regard to this clonotype: The antigen is not known.

CDR1 is GTSNPN, CDR2 SVGIG, per germline (reference sequence). The CDR3 is 14 amino acids. The sequencing sample was made of blood T cells: a sorted CD56 or NKG2C T cell subset, CD4+ or CD8+ T cells, or bulk PBMC T cells (not recorded which). The TCR was taken from a man aged 18 to 35 in good health. The V call is TRBV30, the J call TRBJ2-2; TCRdb lists TRBD2, though no DNA is available to test this call. CDR3 sequence: CAWSRAVRTGELFF.